One sample yielded the 23 T cell receptor beta chains listed below, sequenced in a study of STAT5B mutations in CD4+ large granular lymphocyte leukemia (dated by TCRdb to 2022 to 2024). Preparation of the library involved the immunoSEQ multiplex PCR assay. TCRdb limited this immuneACCESS table to in-frame rearrangements with V and J called. A share of clones is missing; checked studies link under half to unresolved V genes, and the rest is unexplained. A total of 40,000 to 50,000 clones appear in this sample, roughly 84% of them only once. Jointly, the top ten make up about 0.34% of the sample. Sequencing was performed on CD4+ T cells from blood buffy coats. These receptors all stem from a human donor in good health.

Only a few counts were recorded for this clone. The rearrangement joins TRBV10-1 to TRBJ2-7; a possible D gene is TRBD1 (7 bases). In germline, CDR1 is WNHNN, CDR2 SYGVQD (reference sequence). The V gene lost 5 bases and the J gene lost 7 bases, with 24 bases spanning the gap. This CDR3 is built from 16 residues. CDR3 residues: CASSQARAGGKEEQYF. CDR3 coding DNA: TGCGCCAGCAGTCAAGCCCGGGCAGGGGGGAAGGAAGAGCAGTACTTC.

The chain employs TRBV5-1 and TRBJ2-5, with TRBD2 matching over 10 bases. The CDR3 sequence is 15 residues long. Germline assignment: CDR1 SGHRS and CDR2 YFSETQ. V gave up 1 base and J gave up 5 bases; unmatched junction bases: 5. The CDR3 loop reads CASSLTSGVDETQYF. DNA of the CDR3: TGCGCCAGCAGCTTGACTAGCGGGGTAGATGAGACCCAGTACTTC.

This chain connects TRBV6-6 to TRBJ1-4; 10 nucleotides match TRBD1. Looked up from germline, CDR1 is MNHNY and CDR2 is SVGAGI (reference sequence). The CDR3 spans 14 residues. V lost 5 bases, J lost 6 bases, and 3 bases stayed unmatched. This chain's CDR3 is CASSPGQGYEKLFF. The CDR3 DNA is TGTGCCAGCAGTCCGGGACAGGGGTATGAAAAACTGTTTTTT.

The CDR3, as DNA: TGTGCCAGCAGCGTAGGGGCGGGGAGTTACAATGAGCAGTTCTTC. Translating gives CASSVGAGSYNEQFF. This chain connects TRBV9 to TRBJ2-1; a weak D match, TRBD2 (6 bases). The CDR3 spans 15 residues. Trimming cost V 0 bases and J 4 bases, with 11 bases left between them. CDR1 SGDLS and CDR2 YYNGEE come from the germline V gene.

This clone was seen more than once but under ten times. The chain carries TRBV6-1 and TRBJ2-7, with TRBD1 identical over 7 bases. V trimming: 5 bases; J trimming: 3 bases; junction bases outside the gene matches: 7. Germline V lookup: CDR1 MNHNS, CDR2 SASEGT. The CDR3 totals 14 residues. The CDR3 region has the DNA TGTGCCAGCAGTCCATCGGGACAGTACTACGAGCAGTACTTC. This translates into CASSPSGQYYEQYF.

The chain combines TRBV18 with TRBJ1-3; 8 positions match TRBD1. This CDR3 region has 16 residues. The V and J ends lost 2 bases and 3 bases, in that order; junction bases with no gene match: 6. The germline V gene encodes CDR1 KGHSH and CDR2 LQKENI. Here the CDR3 reads CASSPRQGAFGNTIYF. CDR3 sequence (DNA): TGTGCCAGCTCACCAAGGCAGGGGGCTTTTGGAAACACCATATATTTT.

This sequence joins TRBV7-6 and TRBJ1-1, with a possible D match to TRBD1 (5 bases). CDR3 size: 14 residues. Germline-derived CDR1 and CDR2 are SGHVS and FNYEAQ. The ends were cut back, 1 base at V and 1 base at J, with 7 bases in the middle. CDR3 in DNA: TGTGCCAGCAGCTTAGGTACAGGGAACACTGAAGCTTTCTTT. It encodes CASSLGTGNTEAFF.

The sample holds a few counts of this clone. The V and J genes are TRBV7-2 and TRBJ1-5; 7 positions agree with TRBD1. V was clipped by 5 bases and J by 6 bases; unmatched bases: 7. The CDR3 loop spans 14 amino acids. CDR1 is SGHTA, CDR2 FQGNSA, per germline. As DNA, the CDR3 is TGTGCCAGCAGCCCCAGACAGGGCGGTCAGCCCCAGCATTTT. It specifies CASSPRQGGQPQHF.

This clone has just a few counts. V and J are TRBV5-1 and TRBJ2-6, with D hard to call. Germline V lookup: CDR1 SGHRS, CDR2 YFSETQ. This CDR3 has 14 residues. The V end was cut by 4 bases, the J end by 1 base, with 6 bases between. The CDR3 bases are TGCGCCAGCAGCGAACAGTCTGGGGCCAACGTCCTGACTTTC. Encoded protein: CASSEQSGANVLTF.

This rearrangement joins TRBV18 to TRBJ2-2; D not certain. Trimming cost V 4 bases and J 0 bases, with 12 bases left between them. This CDR3 is built from 16 residues. Germline loops: CDR1 KGHSH, CDR2 LQKENI. DNA for the CDR3: TGTGCCAGCTCACGAACGTCAGCCCCGAACACCGGGGAGCTGTTTTTT. This gives the protein CASSRTSAPNTGELFF. The whole variable domain, remainder taken from reference TRBV18 and TRBJ2-2, is NAGVMQNPRHLVRRRGQEARLRCSPMKGHSHVYWYRQLPEEGLKFMVYLQKENIIDESGMPKERFSAEFPKEGPSILRIQQVVRGDSAAYFCASSRTSAPNTGELFFGEGSRLTVL.

J is TRBJ1-2 and V is TRBV19; 8 bases align to TRBD1. The CDR3 extends over 14 amino acids. Per the germline V gene, CDR1 is LNHDA and CDR2 is SQIVND (reference sequence). With V trimmed by 6 bases and J by 4 bases, 7 bases remained unmatched. The CDR3 spells CASRPTGTGYGYTF. CDR3 sequence (DNA): TGTGCCAGTAGGCCGACCGGGACAGGCTATGGCTACACCTTC.

This chain joins TRBV4-1 and TRBJ1-3; weak D call: TRBD1 (6 bases). Trimming removed 4 bases from V and 9 bases from J, with 19 bases in between. Germline assignment: CDR1 MGHRA and CDR2 YSYEKL. The CDR3 runs to 15 residues. The chain's CDR3 is CASSPAGGGKATIYF. DNA for the CDR3: TGCGCCAGCAGCCCAGCCGGGGGGGGCAAGGCCACCATATATTTT.

The chain combines TRBV27 with TRBJ1-1; 7 bases agree with TRBD1. The germline V gene has CDR1 MNHEY and CDR2 SMNVEV (reference sequence). This CDR3 is built from 14 residues. The trim removed 0 bases at V and 11 bases at J, leaving 9 bases unmatched. In nucleotides, the CDR3 is TGTGCCAGCAGTTTATCGCGGGACAGCCCCGGGGCTTTCTTT. Amino acids: CASSLSRDSPGAFF.

V is TRBV15 and J is TRBJ1-5; no reliable D call. CDR3 length equals 19 residues. Trimming cost V 0 bases and J 2 bases, with 20 bases left between them. Looked up from germline, CDR1 is LNHNV and CDR2 is YYDKDF (reference sequence). The CDR3 DNA reads as TGTGCCACCAGCAGAGATATCACTTACTGGGGTAGGCGCAATCAGCCCCAGCATTTT. Translating gives CATSRDITYWGRRNQPQHF.

The chain carries TRBV15 and TRBJ2-2; D remains ambiguous. CDR3 length: 15 residues. V dropped 3 bases and J dropped 4 bases, with 12 bases sitting between them. CDR1 and CDR2 (germline): LNHNV, YYDKDF (reference sequence). As DNA, the CDR3 is TGTGCCACCAGCAGCGGGCTCAGGAGCACCGGGGAGCTGTTTTTT. This sequence encodes CATSSGLRSTGELFF.

V gene TRBV12-2 combines with J gene TRBJ1-1; the D call in the table, TRBD1, was not verified against the DNA. TRBV12-2 is a listed pseudogene. The CDR3 totals 17 residues. The DNA for the CDR3 is TGTGCAAGTCGCTTAGCCAGACAGGGACCCATGAACACTGAAGCTTTCTTT. This translates into CASRLARQGPMNTEAFF.

This chain uses TRBV5-1 with TRBJ1-2, with D perhaps matching TRBD1 (5 bases). The CDR3 totals 13 residues. V shed 4 bases and J shed 4 bases, with 11 bases lying between them. CDR1 SGHRS and CDR2 YFSETQ come from the germline V gene. CDR3 protein: CASSDEGLYGYTF. The CDR3 bases are TGCGCCAGCAGCGATGAGGGACTCTATGGCTACACCTTC.

This clone was detected only once. This chain links TRBV28 with TRBJ2-2, with D possibly TRBD2 on 6 matching bases. The CDR3 has 14 amino acids. Trimming cost V 7 bases and J 4 bases, with 13 bases left between them. Germline V CDR1 and CDR2: MDHEN, SYDVKM. Written as DNA, the CDR3 is TGTGCCAGCATCCAAGGGAGGCCCACCGGGGAGCTGTTTTTT. Translation gives CASIQGRPTGELFF.

This clone was seen once. This chain links TRBV11-2 with TRBJ2-7, with D possibly being TRBD1 (5 bases). V lost 2 bases and J 2 bases, leaving 7 bases between the germline ends. The germline gives CDR1 SGHAT, CDR2 FQNNGV. The CDR3 contains 13 residues. CDR3 bases: TGTGCCAGCAGCTTACAGACAGCCTACGAGCAGTACTTC. As protein: CASSLQTAYEQYF.

This chain joins TRBV30 and TRBJ2-2, with 8 bases that match TRBD2. Germline CDR1 and CDR2: GTSNPN and SVGIG (reference sequence). J lost 7 bases, V lost 3 bases, and 4 bases had no gene match. This CDR3 spans 13 amino acids. DNA for the CDR3: TGTGCCTGGAGGGGACTAGTGAACGGGGAGCTGTTTTTT. This sequence encodes CAWRGLVNGELFF.

V and J are TRBV5-6 and TRBJ2-7, with unresolved D. The CDR3 covers 13 residues. Germline V lookup: CDR1 SGHDT, CDR2 YYEEEE. Trimming stripped 0 bases from V and 0 bases from J, with 4 bases between. CDR3 amino acids: CASSLDFSYEQYF. DNA of the CDR3: TGTGCCAGCAGCTTGGATTTCTCCTACGAGCAGTACTTC.

This clone was found a few times. This chain uses TRBV6-6 with TRBJ2-3; the D is unclear. CDR1 is MNHNY and CDR2 is SVGAGI in the germline V gene (reference sequence). V dropped 5 bases and J dropped 0 bases, with 12 bases sitting between them. The CDR3 consists of 15 residues. The CDR3 bases are TGTGCCAGCAGTAAGGACCTCTCTAGCACAGATACGCAGTATTTT. This gives the protein CASSKDLSSTDTQYF.

The chain combines TRBV28 with TRBJ1-6; D not resolved. The CDR3 length is 12 residues. Trimming pared 9 bases from V and 7 bases from J, leaving 10 bases between. The germline CDR1 and CDR2 sequences are MDHEN and SYDVKM. The chain's CDR3 is CASGLKNSPLHF. The CDR3 DNA reads as TGTGCCAGTGGACTCAAAAATTCACCCCTCCACTTT.